The 4 T cell receptor beta chains below come from one sample, sequenced in a study of HIV-infected children after antiretroviral therapy interruption. Treatment in this sample: PENTA 11 planned treatment interruption arm or continuous ART arm. A 3' RACE protocol on RNA, with unique molecular identifiers, produced the TCR library. TCRdb ran MiXCR on the 3' RACE reads and lists one entry per CDR3 protein. The table has several thousand distinct CDR3 sequences, approximately 16% seen once. This sample comprised CD45RO+ CD8+ T cells from PBMCs, pooled from several time points, obtained from a donor given antiretroviral therapy, either interrupted or continuous. The subset denotes: memory CD8+ CD45RO+ CD45RA- T cells. The receptors were gathered from a pool of human donors with HIV.

This clonotype is labeled medium-sized. The chain employs TRBV6-2 or TRBV6-3 and TRBJ2-2; 10 nucleotides match TRBD2. The V gene's germline CDR1 is MNHEY and CDR2 SVGEGT. This CDR3 contains 18 residues. V lost 2 bases and J lost 2; bases outside the gene matches: 8. CDR3 sequence (DNA): TGTGCCAGCAGTTACCTGGAACTAGCGGGATACAACACCGGGGAGCTGTTTTTT. It encodes CASSYLELAGYNTGELFF.

Of note for this clonotype: Sequence at one end of the junction differs from germline and may be a read error. The J gene is TRBJ1-1, the V gene TRBV29-1; 7 nucleotides agree with TRBD1. CDR1 and CDR2 (germline): SQVTM, ANQGSEA. The CDR3 is made up of 14 amino acids. The CDR3 DNA follows: TGCAGTGTTGTCCGACAGGGAAAGGAGACTGAAGCTTTCTTT. It encodes CSVVRQGKETEAFF. Using reference TRBV29-1 and TRBJ1-1 for the parts outside the CDR3, the full variable domain is SAVISQKPSRDICQRGTSLTIQCQVDSQVTMMFWYRQQPGQSLTLIATANQGSEATYESGFVIDKFPISRPNLTFSTLTVSNMSPEDSSIYLCSVVRQGKETEAFFGQGTRLTVV.

By sample fraction, this clonotype is medium-sized. The chain is built from TRBV6-5 and TRBJ2-2; tentative D call: TRBD2 (6 bases). The CDR3 extends over 14 amino acids. Germline loops: CDR1 MNHEY, CDR2 SVGAGI. The CDR3 here is CAIRRERVTGELFF. CDR3 DNA: TGTGCTATTAGGCGGGAACGGGTAACCGGGGAGCTGTTTTTT.

This clonotype was observed many times. This chain joins TRBV2 and TRBJ2-1; 11 positions agree with TRBD2. Germline lookup yields CDR1 SNHLY and CDR2 FYNNEI. The V gene end was trimmed by 5 bases and the J gene end by 8 bases; junction bases not matched to a gene: 5. The CDR3 covers 14 residues. The CDR3 spells CASSTSGGLDEQFF. CDR3 coding DNA: TGTGCCAGCAGTACTAGCGGGGGATTGGATGAGCAGTTCTTC.